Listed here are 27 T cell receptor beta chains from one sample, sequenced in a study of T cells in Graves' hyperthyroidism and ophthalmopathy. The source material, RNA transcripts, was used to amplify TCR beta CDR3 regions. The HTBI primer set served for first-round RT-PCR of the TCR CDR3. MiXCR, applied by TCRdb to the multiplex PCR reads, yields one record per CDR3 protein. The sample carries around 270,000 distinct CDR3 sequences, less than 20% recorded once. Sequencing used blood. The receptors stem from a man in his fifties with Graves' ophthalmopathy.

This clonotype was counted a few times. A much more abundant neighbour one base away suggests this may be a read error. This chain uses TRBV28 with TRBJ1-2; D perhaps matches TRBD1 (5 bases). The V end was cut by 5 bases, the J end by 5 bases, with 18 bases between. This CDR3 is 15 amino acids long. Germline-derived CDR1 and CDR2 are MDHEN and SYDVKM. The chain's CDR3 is CASSRLPGRLYGYTF. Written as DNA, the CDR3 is TGTGCCAGCAGTCGATTACCGGGACGGCTATATGGCTACACCTTC.

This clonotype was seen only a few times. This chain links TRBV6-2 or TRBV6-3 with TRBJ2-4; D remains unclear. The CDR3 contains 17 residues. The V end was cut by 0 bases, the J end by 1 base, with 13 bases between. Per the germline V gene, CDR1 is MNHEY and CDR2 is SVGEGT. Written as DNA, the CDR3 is TGTGCCAGCAGTTACTCCCCCATGTCTCCGGCCAAAAACATTCAGTACTTC. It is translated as CASSYSPMSPAKNIQYF.

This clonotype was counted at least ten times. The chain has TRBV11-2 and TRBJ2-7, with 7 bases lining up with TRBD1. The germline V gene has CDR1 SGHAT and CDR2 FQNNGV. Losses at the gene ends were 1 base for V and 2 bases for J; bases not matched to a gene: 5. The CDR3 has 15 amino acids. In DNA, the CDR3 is TGTGCCAGCAGCTTAGTACAGGGGAGAACCTACGAGCAGTACTTC. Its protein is CASSLVQGRTYEQYF. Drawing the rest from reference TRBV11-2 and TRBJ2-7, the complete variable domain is EAGVAQSPRYKIIEKRQSVAFWCNPISGHATLYWYQQILGQGPKLLIQFQNNGVVDDSQLPKDRFSAERLKGVDSTLKIQPAKLEDSAVYLCASSLVQGRTYEQYFGPGTRLTVT.

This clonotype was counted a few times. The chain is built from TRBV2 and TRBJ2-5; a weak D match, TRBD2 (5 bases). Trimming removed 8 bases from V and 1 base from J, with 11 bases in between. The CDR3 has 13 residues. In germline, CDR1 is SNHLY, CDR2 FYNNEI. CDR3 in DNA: TGTGCCAGCGAGCGGAGCCTCCAAGAGACCCAGTACTTC. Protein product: CASERSLQETQYF.

CDR3 nucleotide sequence: TGTGCCAGCTCACAGACCGGGGAGCTGTTTTTT. Its translation: CASSQTGELFF. The chain is built from TRBV7-3 and TRBJ2-2, with D uncertain. Trimming cost V 8 bases and J 5 bases, with 6 bases left between them. Looked up from germline, CDR1 is SGHTA and CDR2 is FQGTGA. There are 11 residues in the CDR3.

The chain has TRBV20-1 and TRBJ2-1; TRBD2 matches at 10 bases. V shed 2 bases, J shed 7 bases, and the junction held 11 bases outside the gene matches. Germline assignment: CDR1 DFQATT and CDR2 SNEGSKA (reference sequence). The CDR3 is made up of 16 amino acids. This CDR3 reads CSARNPASGSYNEQFF. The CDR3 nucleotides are TGCAGTGCTAGAAACCCAGCTAGCGGGAGTTATAATGAGCAGTTCTTC.

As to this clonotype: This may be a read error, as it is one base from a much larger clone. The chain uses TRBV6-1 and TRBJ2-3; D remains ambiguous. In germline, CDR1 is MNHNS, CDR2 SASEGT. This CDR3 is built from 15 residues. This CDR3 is CASSNRRPPADTQCF. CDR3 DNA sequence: TGTGCCAGCAGCAATAGAAGGCCCCCCGCAGATACGCAGTGTTTT.

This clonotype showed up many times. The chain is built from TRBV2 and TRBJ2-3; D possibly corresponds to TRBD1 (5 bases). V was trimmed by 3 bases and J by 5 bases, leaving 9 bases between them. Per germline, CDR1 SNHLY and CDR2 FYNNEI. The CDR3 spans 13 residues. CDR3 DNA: TGTGCCAGCAGTGACCAGGGCAGAGATACGCAGTATTTT. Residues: CASSDQGRDTQYF.

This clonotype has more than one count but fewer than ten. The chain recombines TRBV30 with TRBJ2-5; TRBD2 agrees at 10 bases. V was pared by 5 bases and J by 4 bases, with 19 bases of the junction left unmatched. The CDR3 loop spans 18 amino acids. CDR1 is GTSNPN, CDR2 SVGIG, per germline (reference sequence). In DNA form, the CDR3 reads TGTGCCTGGCAAAAAAAGGGGCTAGCGGGAGTTTCTGGAGAGACCCAGTACTTC. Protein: CAWQKKGLAGVSGETQYF.

CDR3 protein: CASSRLGDTQYF. The CDR3 DNA reads TGTGCCAGCAGCCGCCTGGGAGATACGCAGTATTTT. The chain carries TRBV4-2 and TRBJ2-3, with D uncertain. Trimming shortened V by 4 bases and J by 5 bases, and 7 bases separated the two germline ends. The CDR3 is made up of 12 amino acids. CDR1 is LGHNA, CDR2 YNFKEQ, per germline.

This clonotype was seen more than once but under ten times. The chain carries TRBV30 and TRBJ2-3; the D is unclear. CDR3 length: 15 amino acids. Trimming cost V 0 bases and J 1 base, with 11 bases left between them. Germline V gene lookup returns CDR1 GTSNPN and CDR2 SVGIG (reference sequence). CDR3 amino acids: CAWSVLSAGTDTQYF. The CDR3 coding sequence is TGTGCCTGGAGTGTACTAAGCGCCGGCACAGATACGCAGTATTTT.

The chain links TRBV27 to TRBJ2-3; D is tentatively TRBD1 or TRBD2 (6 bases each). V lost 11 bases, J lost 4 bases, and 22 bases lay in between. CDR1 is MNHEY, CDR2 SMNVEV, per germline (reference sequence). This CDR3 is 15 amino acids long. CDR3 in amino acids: CAGGGPASRADTQYF. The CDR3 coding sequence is TGTGCCGGAGGGGGGCCGGCCTCGAGGGCAGATACGCAGTATTTT.

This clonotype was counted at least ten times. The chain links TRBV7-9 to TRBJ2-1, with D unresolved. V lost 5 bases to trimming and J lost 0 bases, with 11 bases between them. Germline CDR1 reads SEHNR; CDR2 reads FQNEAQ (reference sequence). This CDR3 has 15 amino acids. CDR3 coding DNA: TGTGCCAGCAGCCAGTGGGCGGACTCCTACAATGAGCAGTTCTTC. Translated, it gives CASSQWADSYNEQFF.

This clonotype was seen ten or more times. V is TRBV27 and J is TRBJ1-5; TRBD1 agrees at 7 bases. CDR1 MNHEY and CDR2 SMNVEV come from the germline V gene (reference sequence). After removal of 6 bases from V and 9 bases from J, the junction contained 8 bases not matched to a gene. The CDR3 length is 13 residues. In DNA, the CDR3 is TGTGCCAGCAGGAACAGGGGAGCGGGGCCCCAGCATTTT. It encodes CASRNRGAGPQHF.

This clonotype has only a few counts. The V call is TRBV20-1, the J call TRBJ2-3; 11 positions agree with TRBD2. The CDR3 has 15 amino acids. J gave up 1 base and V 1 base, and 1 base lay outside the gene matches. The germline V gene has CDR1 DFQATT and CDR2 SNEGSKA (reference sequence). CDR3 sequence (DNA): TGCAGTGCTAGAGTGGGACTAGCGGGCACAGATACGCAGTATTTT. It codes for CSARVGLAGTDTQYF.

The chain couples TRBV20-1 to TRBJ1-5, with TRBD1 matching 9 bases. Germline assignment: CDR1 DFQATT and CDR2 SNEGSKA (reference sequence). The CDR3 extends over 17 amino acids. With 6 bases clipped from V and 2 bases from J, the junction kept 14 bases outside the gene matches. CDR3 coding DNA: TGCAGTGCGCGCAAACCGGGACAGGGTTTCGGCAATCAGCCCCAGCATTTT. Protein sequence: CSARKPGQGFGNQPQHF.

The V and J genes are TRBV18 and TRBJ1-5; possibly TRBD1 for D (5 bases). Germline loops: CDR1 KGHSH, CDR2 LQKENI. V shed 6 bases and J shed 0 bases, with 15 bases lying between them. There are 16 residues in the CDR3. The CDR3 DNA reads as TGTGCCAGCTCCCCCGGAGGGGCTTATAGCAATCAGCCCCAGCATTTT. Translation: CASSPGGAYSNQPQHF.

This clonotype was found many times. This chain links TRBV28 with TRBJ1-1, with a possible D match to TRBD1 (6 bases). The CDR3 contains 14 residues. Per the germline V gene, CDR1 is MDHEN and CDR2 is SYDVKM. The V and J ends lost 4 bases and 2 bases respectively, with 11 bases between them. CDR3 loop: CASSSGGPNTEAFF. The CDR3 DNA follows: TGTGCCAGCAGTTCGGGGGGCCCTAACACTGAAGCTTTCTTT.

The CDR3 DNA is TGTGCCACCAGTGATTCTTGGAACACTGAAGCTTTCTTT. Translation gives CATSDSWNTEAFF. The chain recombines TRBV24-1 with TRBJ1-1, with D unclear. The CDR3 is 13 amino acids. The ends were cut back, 2 bases at V and 1 base at J, with 4 bases in the middle. Germline CDR1 is KGHDR and CDR2 is SFDVKD.

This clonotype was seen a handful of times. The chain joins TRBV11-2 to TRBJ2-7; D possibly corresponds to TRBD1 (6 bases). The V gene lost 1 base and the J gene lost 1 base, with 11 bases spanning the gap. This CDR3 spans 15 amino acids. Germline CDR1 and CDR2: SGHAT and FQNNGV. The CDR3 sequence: CASSLVRGKSYEQYF. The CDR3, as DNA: TGTGCCAGCAGCTTAGTAAGGGGGAAATCCTACGAGCAGTACTTC.

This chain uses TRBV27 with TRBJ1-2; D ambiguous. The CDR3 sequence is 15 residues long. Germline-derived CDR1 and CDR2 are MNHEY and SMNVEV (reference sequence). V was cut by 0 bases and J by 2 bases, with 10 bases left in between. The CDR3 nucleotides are TGTGCCAGCAGTTTATCCCGAGAGACCAACTATGGCTACACCTTC. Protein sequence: CASSLSRETNYGYTF.

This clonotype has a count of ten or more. This chain's CDR3 is CASSLMATDTQYF. The CDR3 nucleotides are TGTGCCAGCAGCTTAATGGCCACAGATACGCAGTATTTT. The chain uses TRBV11-3 and TRBJ2-3; D ambiguous. CDR1 is SGHNT and CDR2 is YENEEA in the germline V gene. Trimming pared 2 bases from V and 2 bases from J, leaving 5 bases between. This CDR3 region has 13 residues. The variable domain in full, with the rest retrieved from reference TRBV11-3 and TRBJ2-3, is EAGVVQSPRYKIIEKKQPVAFWCNPISGHNTLYWYLQNLGQGPELLIRYENEEAVDDSQLPKDRFSAERLKGVDSTLKIQPAELGDSAVYLCASSLMATDTQYFGPGTRLTVL.

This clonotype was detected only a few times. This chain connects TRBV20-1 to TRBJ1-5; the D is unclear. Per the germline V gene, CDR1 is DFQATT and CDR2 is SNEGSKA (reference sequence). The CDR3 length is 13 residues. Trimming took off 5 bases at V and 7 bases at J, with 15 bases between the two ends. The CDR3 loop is CSAVEVSGQPQHF. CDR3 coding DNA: TGCAGTGCTGTCGAGGTTTCGGGGCAGCCCCAGCATTTT.

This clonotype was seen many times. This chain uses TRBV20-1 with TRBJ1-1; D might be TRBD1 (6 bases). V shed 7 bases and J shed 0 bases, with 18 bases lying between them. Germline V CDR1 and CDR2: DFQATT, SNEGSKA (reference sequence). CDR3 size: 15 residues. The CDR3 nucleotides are TGCAGTGGAATGCCACCGGGACAAATGAACACTGAAGCTTTCTTT. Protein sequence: CSGMPPGQMNTEAFF.

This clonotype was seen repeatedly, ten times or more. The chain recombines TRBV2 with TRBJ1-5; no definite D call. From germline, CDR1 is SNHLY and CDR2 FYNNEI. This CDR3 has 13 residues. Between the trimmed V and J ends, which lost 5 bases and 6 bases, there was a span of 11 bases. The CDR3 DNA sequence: TGTGCCAGCAGTTCAACCACCTTTCAGCCCCAGCATTTT. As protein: CASSSTTFQPQHF.

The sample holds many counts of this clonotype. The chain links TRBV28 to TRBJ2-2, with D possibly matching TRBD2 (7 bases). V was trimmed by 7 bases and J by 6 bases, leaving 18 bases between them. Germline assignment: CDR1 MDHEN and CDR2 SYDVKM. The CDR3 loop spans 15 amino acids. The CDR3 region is CASTPGGQVAGELFF. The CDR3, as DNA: TGTGCCAGCACCCCCGGGGGGCAAGTCGCCGGGGAGCTGTTTTTT.

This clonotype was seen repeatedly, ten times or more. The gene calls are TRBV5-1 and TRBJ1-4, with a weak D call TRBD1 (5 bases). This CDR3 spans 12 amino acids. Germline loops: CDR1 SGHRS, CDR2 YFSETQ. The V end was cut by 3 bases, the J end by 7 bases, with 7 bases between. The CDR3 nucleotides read TGCGCCAGCAGCTCGAGGGGTGAAAAACTGTTTTTT. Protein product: CASSSRGEKLFF.